This T cell receptor (beta chain) was profiled in a study of kidney transplant recipient with SARS-CoV-2 infection. Germline values: CDR1 MNHEY, CDR2 SVGAGI. The CDR3 runs 17 residues. Trimming took 5 bases from V and 4 from J, leaving 23 bases between them. This clonotype was observed many times. One entry per CDR3 protein, called by TCRdb with MiXCR from the reads. The top ten clones hold less than 8.5% of a sample with 200,000 to 250,000 distinct CDR3 sequences, about 30% of them seen once. The source of this sequence is a young adult male patient who had COVID-19 and was a kidney transplant recipient. Some T cells may be transferred from the graft donor. The chain employs TRBV6-5 and TRBJ1-2; D gene uncertain. Here the sequenced sample was a blood sample, taken at baseline and around day 110 from a kidney transplant recipient. CDR3 amino acids: CASSGTPECRKTYGYTF. CDR3 in DNA: TGTGCCAGCAGTGGCACGCCGGAATGTAGAAAGACCTATGGCTACACCTTC.